The 14 T cell receptor beta chains below come from one sample, sequenced in a study of beta chain features in type 1 diabetes (dated by TCRdb to the late 2010s). Here is what the overall study found, with its caveats: In all four CD4+ subsets, TCRB CDR3 length was moderately but significantly shorter in type 1 diabetes patients.

No antigen is known for these receptors. Libraries came from the immunoSEQ multiplex PCR assay. The High Capacity cDNA Reverse Transcription Kit was used to reverse transcribe all of the isolated RNA, meaning that expressed TCRB transcripts were what got sequenced. What TCRdb holds here is the immuneACCESS table cut down to in-frame rearrangements. Part of the clones is not present; checked against another copy, under half of the missing clones reflect an unresolved V gene, and the others are unexplained. This sample gives around 280,000 clones in total; 15% of them show up just once. The top ten clones comprise less than 0.02% of the sample. The sample taken for sequencing was naive CD4+ T cells from blood. The sample's cell subset or site, from its label and the paper: true naive CD4+ T cells. These receptors all stem from a young man with type 1 diabetes.

The chain carries TRBV30 and TRBJ2-1, with D possibly TRBD2 on 7 matching bases. Between the trimmed V and J ends, which lost 1 base and 1 base, there was a span of 17 bases. The CDR3 totals 17 residues. Germline lookup yields CDR1 GTSNPN and CDR2 SVGIG (reference sequence). The DNA for the CDR3 is TGTGCCTGGAGTGGAGGGGGGGCAGGTAAATCCTACAATGAGCAGTTCTTC. This translates into CAWSGGGAGKSYNEQFF.

This chain connects TRBV7-9 to TRBJ1-2, with D perhaps TRBD1 (6 bases). The germline V and J ends were trimmed by 5 bases and 0 bases, with 19 bases remaining between them. CDR3 length equals 17 residues. Germline CDR1 SEHNR, CDR2 FQNEAQ (reference sequence). DNA for the CDR3: TGTGCCAGCAGCCCTCGCCCGTACAGGGAAACTAACTATGGCTACACCTTC. Encoded protein: CASSPRPYRETNYGYTF.

A few counts support this clone. The chain joins TRBV6-6 to TRBJ2-3; TRBD1 is a possible D gene (6 bases). This CDR3 has 14 amino acids. CDR1 and CDR2 from the germline V gene are MNHNY and SVGAGI (reference sequence). Deletions cut 5 bases from V and 1 base from J, with 10 bases between. The CDR3 sequence is CASSPRQGTDTQYF. The DNA for the CDR3 is TGTGCCAGCAGTCCCCGACAGGGCACAGATACGCAGTATTTT.

The table lists this clone with a few counts. V usage is TRBV5-4 and J usage is TRBJ2-7, with TRBD1 identical over 10 bases. The CDR3 length is 15 residues. Unmatched junction bases numbered 9, after V lost 4 bases and J lost 5 bases. Germline V gene lookup returns CDR1 SGHNT and CDR2 YYREEE (reference sequence). DNA for the CDR3: TGTGCCAGCAGCCCGATCGGACAGGGGGTCCACGAGCAGTACTTC. It yields the protein CASSPIGQGVHEQYF.

The genes are TRBV7-2 and TRBJ2-5; TRBD1 aligns across 7 bases. J lost 4 bases, V lost 5 bases, and 10 bases had no gene match. The germline V gene encodes CDR1 SGHTA and CDR2 FQGNSA. The CDR3 consists of 15 residues. The CDR3 is CASSISSGQTETQYF. The CDR3 nucleotides read TGTGCCAGCAGCATTAGCTCGGGACAGACAGAGACCCAGTACTTC.

J is TRBJ2-7 and V is TRBV7-9, with D possibly being TRBD1 (6 bases). Germline loops: CDR1 SEHNR, CDR2 FQNEAQ (reference sequence). The CDR3 length is 12 residues. Deletions cut 4 bases from V and 8 bases from J, with 12 bases between. CDR3 sequence (DNA): TGTGCCAGCAGCTATACAGGGATTAAGCAGTACTTC. This sequence encodes CASSYTGIKQYF.

This clone was picked up a small number of times. V is TRBV7-2 and J is TRBJ1-2, with D possibly matching TRBD1 (6 bases). Germline assignment: CDR1 SGHTA and CDR2 FQGNSA. The CDR3 covers 15 residues. Trimming removed 5 bases at V and 2 bases at J, with 15 bases between. In nucleotides, the CDR3 is TGTGCCAGCAGCCAATTCGGACAGCCGAACTATGGCTACACCTTC. Protein product: CASSQFGQPNYGYTF.

The chain has TRBV25-1 and TRBJ1-1; no definite D call. The CDR3 length is 16 residues. V was clipped by 2 bases and J by 3 bases, with 16 bases between them. Germline V lookup: CDR1 MGHDK, CDR2 SYGVNS. In DNA, the CDR3 is TGTGCCAGCAGTGAAATAACTCCGGGGAGAGACACTGAAGCTTTCTTT. The encoded protein is CASSEITPGRDTEAFF.

This clone occurred a few times. V and J are TRBV6-5 and TRBJ1-1; TRBD1 might be the D (6 bases). Germline V gives CDR1 MNHEY, CDR2 SVGAGI. CDR3 length: 14 amino acids. Trimming stripped 6 bases from V and 1 base from J, with 12 bases between. CDR3 loop: CASSLRGKNTEAFF. The CDR3 coding sequence is TGTGCCAGCAGCCTCAGGGGCAAGAACACTGAAGCTTTCTTT.

This clone was seen a few times. The chain employs TRBV19 and TRBJ2-2; 7 bases are shared with TRBD1. The V segment lost 5 bases and the J segment 3 bases; nucleotides outside the gene matches: 6. The germline V gene has CDR1 LNHDA and CDR2 SQIVND (reference sequence). This CDR3 spans 15 amino acids. For the CDR3, the DNA is TGTGCCAGTAGTTTACAGGGGTTAGACACCGGGGAGCTGTTTTTT. This encodes CASSLQGLDTGELFF.

This clone has only a few counts. The chain recombines TRBV5-1 with TRBJ1-2; 7 nucleotides align to TRBD1. This CDR3 is 16 amino acids long. J gave up 6 bases and V 1 base, and 12 bases lay outside the gene matches. Germline lookup yields CDR1 SGHRS and CDR2 YFSETQ. For the CDR3, the DNA is TGCGCCAGCAGCTTGCTCCCCGGGACAGAAGGCCATGGCTACACCTTC. Encoded protein: CASSLLPGTEGHGYTF.

This clone occurred a few times. This chain uses TRBV6-5 with TRBJ2-3; a weak D match, TRBD1 (6 bases). The germline V gene encodes CDR1 MNHEY and CDR2 SVGAGI. CDR3 length: 13 amino acids. The V end was cut by 5 bases, the J end by 3 bases, with 9 bases between. The CDR3 reads CASSRTGTDTQYF. In DNA form, the CDR3 reads TGTGCCAGCAGTCGCACAGGGACAGATACGCAGTATTTT.

This clone was seen only a few times. The chain is built from TRBV2 and TRBJ2-7, with a tentative D call TRBD1 (7 bases). CDR3 length equals 13 residues. Germline V gene data show CDR1 as SNHLY and CDR2 as FYNNEI. With 7 bases removed from V and 9 bases from J, the gap between germline ends came to 19 bases. The CDR3 loop is CASIGGQIFVQYF. CDR3 nucleotide sequence: TGTGCCAGCATCGGGGGACAGATCTTCGTGCAGTACTTC.

Only a few counts were recorded for this clone. The rearrangement uses TRBV15 and TRBJ1-1; tentative D call: TRBD1 (5 bases). V lost 0 bases and J 2 bases, leaving 10 bases between the germline ends. There are 15 residues in the CDR3. Germline assignment: CDR1 LNHNV and CDR2 YYDKDF (reference sequence). For the CDR3, the DNA is TGTGCCACCAGCAGAGATAGGGGCAGCAACACTGAAGCTTTCTTT. It codes for CATSRDRGSNTEAFF.